Listed below are T cell receptor beta chains from one sample, sequenced in a study of cytomegalovirus exposure and HLA in healthy donors. The protocol was immunoSEQ multiplex PCR, while the TCRdb copy is restricted to in-frame clones and leaves out a portion. The sample carries roughly 100,000 clones, 78% recorded once. What was sequenced was PBMCs. These receptors were obtained from a male donor in good health and CMV-seronegative. Each CDR3 is given with its conserved first and last residue. D genes are given only for firm matches. Only some rows state a clone size, as once, few, many or a class for expanded clones.

v_call,d_call,j_call,clone_size,cdr3_length,cdr3_nt,cdr3_aa
TRBV5-4,TRBD2,TRBJ2-3,once,16,TGTGCCAGCAGCCCACGGACTAGCGGAAGCACAGATACGCAGTATTTT,CASSPRTSGSTDTQYF
TRBV5-8,NA,TRBJ1-1,once,14,TGTGCCAGCAGCTTGGGACAGACGAACACTGAAGCTTTCTTT,CASSLGQTNTEAFF
TRBV19,NA,TRBJ2-7,NA,16,TGTGCCAGTAGTAGACGCGGCAACCGATACTCCTACGAGCAGTACTTC,CASSRRGNRYSYEQYF
TRBV7-9,NA,TRBJ2-1,NA,17,TGTGCCAGCAGCCGTGGCAGGGTGGCCTACTCCTACAATGAGCAGTTCTTC,CASSRGRVAYSYNEQFF
TRBV18,NA,TRBJ2-5,NA,14,TGTGCCAGCTCACCATGGGGGACTGATGAGACCCAGTACTTC,CASSPWGTDETQYF
TRBV4-3,TRBD1,TRBJ1-1,NA,13,TGCGCCAGCAGCCAAGGGGACAGTCAAGAAGCTTTCTTT,CASSQGDSQEAFF
TRBV5-1,NA,TRBJ1-4,few,15,TGCGCCAGCAGCTACAGTCCCGGGACGGAGGGCAACCTGTTTTTT,CASSYSPGTEGNLFF
TRBV2,TRBD1,TRBJ2-3,NA,15,TGTGCCAGCCAGGCGGGACAGGCCAGGTCCTCTACGCAGTATTTT,CASQAGQARSSTQYF
TRBV10-3,NA,TRBJ2-3,few,16,TGTGCCATCAGTGGGGGAGGGGGAGTGGGCGCAGATACGCAGTATTTT,CAISGGGGVGADTQYF
TRBV18,NA,TRBJ1-1,few,15,TGTGCCAGCTCACCAATTGGGGAAGGGAGCACTGAAGCTTTCTTT,CASSPIGEGSTEAFF
TRBV6-1,TRBD1,TRBJ2-2,NA,15,TGTGCCAGCAGGGGGACAGGGGGCGACACCGGGGAGCTGTTTTTT,CASRGTGGDTGELFF
TRBV2,TRBD1,TRBJ2-5,NA,14,TGTGCCAGCGATGCCGGGACAGGGCAAGAGACCCAGTACTTC,CASDAGTGQETQYF
TRBV7-9,NA,TRBJ1-3,NA,15,TGTGCCAGCAGCCCCGGGATGGACTTTGGAAACACCATATATTTT,CASSPGMDFGNTIYF
TRBV10-2,TRBD2,TRBJ2-1,NA,15,TGCGCCAGCAGTGGCCTAGCGGGAGGAGCCAATGAGCAGTTCTTC,CASSGLAGGANEQFF
TRBV15,NA,TRBJ2-5,NA,15,TGTGCCACCAGCAGTGACACAGGGTCCCAAGAGACCCAGTACTTC,CATSSDTGSQETQYF
TRBV21-1,NA,TRBJ2-5,NA,15,TGTGCCAGCAGCAAAGCGCTGGGCAGTCAAGAGACCCAGTACTTC,CASSKALGSQETQYF
TRBV11-2,NA,TRBJ1-2,NA,12,TGTGCCAGCAGCTTGGGAGAGAATGGCTACACCTTC,CASSLGENGYTF
TRBV5-1,NA,TRBJ1-1,NA,13,TGCGCCAGCAGCTTGACTGGGGGGACTGAAGCTTTCTTT,CASSLTGGTEAFF
TRBV28,NA,TRBJ2-7,few,14,TGTGCCAGCAGTTTTAACCTCGGCTCCTACGAGCAGTACTTC,CASSFNLGSYEQYF
TRBV5-6,TRBD2,TRBJ2-4,NA,16,TGTGCCAGCAGCCCCGGGGGAGGGTCAGCCAAAAACATTCAGTACTTC,CASSPGGGSAKNIQYF
TRBV27,TRBD2,TRBJ2-7,NA,15,TGTGCCAGCAGTTTAATAGCGGGAGCTTTGTACGAGCAGTACTTC,CASSLIAGALYEQYF
TRBV19,NA,TRBJ2-1,NA,14,TGTGCCAGTAGTACTATTACTAGTGCCACTGAGCAGTTCTTC,CASSTITSATEQFF
TRBV9,TRBD1,TRBJ1-2,once,16,TGTGCCAGCAGCGTCCCGGACAGGGGGTGGGACGATGGCTACACCTTC,CASSVPDRGWDDGYTF
TRBV18,TRBD1,TRBJ2-3,once,15,TGTGCCAGCTCCCTCGGACAGGGTGAGCTAGATACGCAGTATTTT,CASSLGQGELDTQYF
TRBV7-9,TRBD1,TRBJ1-2,NA,17,TGTGCCAGCAGCTTAGCGATCCGACAGGGGATAGACTATGGCTACACCTTC,CASSLAIRQGIDYGYTF
TRBV7-8,TRBD1,TRBJ1-3,NA,15,TGTGCCAGCAGCCCCGACAGGGGGTATGGAAACACCATATATTTT,CASSPDRGYGNTIYF
TRBV18,TRBD1,TRBJ1-2,NA,12,TGTGCCAGCGGAGGGGGCATTTATGGCTACACCTTC,CASGGGIYGYTF
TRBV11-3,TRBD2,TRBJ2-2,once,20,TGTGCCAGCAGCTTTCGTTGGGGAGCGGGAAAGGAAACGAACACCGGGGAGCTGTTTTTT,CASSFRWGAGKETNTGELFF
TRBV5-3,NA,TRBJ1-5,NA,18,TGTGCCAGAAGCTCAAATCATCGTCCGGGACTTCGGAATCAGCCCCAGCATTTT,CARSSNHRPGLRNQPQHF
TRBV27,NA,TRBJ2-7,few,13,TGTGCCAGCAGTTCATTGACTAGGAGTGAGCAGTACTTC,CASSSLTRSEQYF
TRBV7-2,TRBD2,TRBJ2-7,NA,14,TGTGCCAGCAGGCTTAGCGGGAGGATATTAGAGCAGTACTTC,CASRLSGRILEQYF
TRBV25-1,NA,TRBJ2-5,NA,14,TGTGCCAGCGGCCTTGGGGAGTACCAAGAGACCCAGTACTTC,CASGLGEYQETQYF
TRBV11-3,TRBD2,TRBJ2-3,NA,16,TGTGCCAGCAGCCACGGGGCGGGAGGGGGCACAGATACGCAGTATTTT,CASSHGAGGGTDTQYF
TRBV5-1,TRBD1,TRBJ1-2,few,12,TGCGCCAGCAGCGTCCAGGGGGATGGCTACACCTTC,CASSVQGDGYTF
TRBV5-1,TRBD2,TRBJ2-7,NA,15,TGCGCCAGCAGCTTGACCAGCGGGAGTCCATCCGAGCAGTACTTC,CASSLTSGSPSEQYF
TRBV7-2,NA,TRBJ2-5,NA,15,TGTGCCAGCAGCCCCCAAGCTGCAATTTCGGGGGCCCAGTACTTC,CASSPQAAISGAQYF
TRBV6-5,TRBD1,TRBJ1-2,NA,15,TGTGCCAGCAGTTCCCTGACAGGGGCGATCTATGGCTACACCTTC,CASSSLTGAIYGYTF
TRBV7-3,NA,TRBJ2-3,NA,16,TGTGCCAGCAGCTTAACTTCGGGATCTAGCACAGATACGCAGTATTTT,CASSLTSGSSTDTQYF
TRBV27,TRBD1,TRBJ1-1,NA,16,TGTGCCAGCAGGACCGGGACAGCCCGTATGAACACTGAAGCTTTCTTT,CASRTGTARMNTEAFF
TRBV5-4,NA,TRBJ2-1,NA,16,TGTGCCAGCAGCTTTGGGACTGCTGGGTCCCGCCGCGAGCAGTTCTTC,CASSFGTAGSRREQFF
TRBV27,NA,TRBJ2-5,few,14,TGTGCCAGCAGTTTACATGGAAGAGGCGAGACCCAGTACTTC,CASSLHGRGETQYF
TRBV4-2,NA,TRBJ1-4,few,15,TGTGCCAGCAGCCGATCATTGAATGAGAATGAAAAACTGTTTTTT,CASSRSLNENEKLFF
TRBV5-8,TRBD1,TRBJ2-2,NA,18,TGTGCCAGCAGCCGGACTCCGGGACAGCTTTCGAACACCGGGGAGCTGTTTTTT,CASSRTPGQLSNTGELFF
TRBV27,TRBD1,TRBJ1-2,NA,14,TGTGCCAGCAGTTTGGGGACAGGGACGTATGGCTACACCTTC,CASSLGTGTYGYTF
TRBV4-2,TRBD1,TRBJ1-6,once,17,TGTGCCAGCAGCCAAGCCCGCGGAGGAGGGGGCATCTCACCCCTCCACTTT,CASSQARGGGGISPLHF
TRBV27,TRBD1,TRBJ2-7,NA,18,TGTGCCAGCAGCCGTTTCCCGAGCTTCGACAGGGCCCCCTACGAGCAGTACTTC,CASSRFPSFDRAPYEQYF
TRBV11-3,NA,TRBJ2-7,NA,12,TGTGCCAGCAGCTGGCAGGGATACGAGCAGTACTTC,CASSWQGYEQYF
TRBV28,TRBD2,TRBJ2-7,NA,19,TGTGCCAGCAGTTTCCAACCGGGACTAGCGGGTTTCATCACCTACGAGCAGTACTTC,CASSFQPGLAGFITYEQYF
TRBV7-9,TRBD2,TRBJ2-3,NA,17,TGTGCCAGCAGCTTAGGGACCCTAGCGGGGAGCACAGATACGCAGTATTTT,CASSLGTLAGSTDTQYF
TRBV27,TRBD1,TRBJ1-3,NA,15,TGTGCCAGCAGTCTCAGGGGGGAAGTTAGAAACACCATATATTTT,CASSLRGEVRNTIYF
TRBV10-3,TRBD1,TRBJ2-7,once,14,TGTGCCATCGGTTCCGGGACAGTCTCCTACGAGCAGTACTTC,CAIGSGTVSYEQYF
TRBV28,NA,TRBJ2-2,NA,14,TGTGCCAGCAGACGGGTGATCGCCACCGGGGAGCTGTTTTTT,CASRRVIATGELFF
TRBV5-1,NA,TRBJ1-5,NA,13,TGCGCCAGCAGCTACGACAGGAATCAGCCCCAGCATTTT,CASSYDRNQPQHF
TRBV6-5,NA,TRBJ2-1,NA,16,TGTGCCAGCAGTTACTCGGCAATTAACTCCTACAATGAGCAGTTCTTC,CASSYSAINSYNEQFF
TRBV27,TRBD1,TRBJ1-2,NA,17,TGTGCCAGCAGGACCTACAGGGGGCCGAGGGATCTCTATGGCTACACCTTC,CASRTYRGPRDLYGYTF
TRBV25-1,NA,TRBJ1-1,few,14,TGTGCCAGCAGTGAGGGCAGGCCCTACACTGAAGCTTTCTTT,CASSEGRPYTEAFF